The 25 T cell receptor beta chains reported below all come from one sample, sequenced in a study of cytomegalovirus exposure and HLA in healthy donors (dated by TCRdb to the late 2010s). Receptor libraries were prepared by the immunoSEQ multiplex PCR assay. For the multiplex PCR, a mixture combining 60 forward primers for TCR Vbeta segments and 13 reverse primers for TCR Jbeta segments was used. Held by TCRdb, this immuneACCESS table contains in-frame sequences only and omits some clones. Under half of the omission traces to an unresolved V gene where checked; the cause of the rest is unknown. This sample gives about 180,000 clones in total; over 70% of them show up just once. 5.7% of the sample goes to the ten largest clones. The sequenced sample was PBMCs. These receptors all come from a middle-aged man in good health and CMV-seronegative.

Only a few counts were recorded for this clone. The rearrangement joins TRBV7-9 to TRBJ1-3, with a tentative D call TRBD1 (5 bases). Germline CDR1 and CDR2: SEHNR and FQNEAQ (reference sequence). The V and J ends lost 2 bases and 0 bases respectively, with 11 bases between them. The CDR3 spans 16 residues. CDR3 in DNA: TGTGCCAGCAGCTTAAGGGGTGATTTCTCTGGAAACACCATATATTTT. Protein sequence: CASSLRGDFSGNTIYF.

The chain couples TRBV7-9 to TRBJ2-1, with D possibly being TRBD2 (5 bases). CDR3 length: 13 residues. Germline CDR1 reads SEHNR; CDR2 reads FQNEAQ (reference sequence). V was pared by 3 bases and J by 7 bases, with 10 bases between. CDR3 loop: CASSLTKRNEQFF. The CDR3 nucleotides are TGTGCCAGCAGCTTGACTAAGAGAAATGAGCAGTTCTTC.

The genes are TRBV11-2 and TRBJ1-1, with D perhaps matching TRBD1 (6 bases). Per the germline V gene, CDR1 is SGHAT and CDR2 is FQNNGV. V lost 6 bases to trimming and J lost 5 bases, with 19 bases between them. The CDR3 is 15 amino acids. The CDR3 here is CASSLLYGGRTEAFF. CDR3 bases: TGTGCCAGCAGTCTACTTTACGGGGGGCGAACTGAAGCTTTCTTT.

The CDR3 DNA sequence: TGTGCCAGCAGCTTAGGACCAGGGGTCTACAATGAGCAGTTCTTC. Residues: CASSLGPGVYNEQFF. V usage is TRBV7-2 and J usage is TRBJ2-1, with D possibly being TRBD1 (6 bases). Per the germline V gene, CDR1 is SGHTA and CDR2 is FQGNSA. With 1 base removed from V and 3 bases from J, the gap between germline ends came to 10 bases. The CDR3 consists of 15 residues.

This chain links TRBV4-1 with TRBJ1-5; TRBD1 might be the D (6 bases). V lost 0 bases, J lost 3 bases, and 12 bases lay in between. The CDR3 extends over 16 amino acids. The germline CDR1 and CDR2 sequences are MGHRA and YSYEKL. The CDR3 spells CASSQEKGQHNQPQHF. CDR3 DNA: TGCGCCAGCAGCCAAGAAAAAGGACAGCACAATCAGCCCCAGCATTTT.

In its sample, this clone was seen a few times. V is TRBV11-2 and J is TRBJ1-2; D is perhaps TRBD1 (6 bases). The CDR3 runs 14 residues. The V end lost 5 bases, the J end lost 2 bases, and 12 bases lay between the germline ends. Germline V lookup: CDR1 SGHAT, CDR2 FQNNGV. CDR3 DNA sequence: TGTGCCAGCAGCACTGACAGGCTGAACTATGGCTACACCTTC. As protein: CASSTDRLNYGYTF.

The CDR3 region has the DNA TGTGCCTGGACCAGCGGGAGAACAGATACGCAGTATTTT. Amino acids: CAWTSGRTDTQYF. The chain employs TRBV30 and TRBJ2-3; 8 positions agree with TRBD2. Germline V gives CDR1 GTSNPN, CDR2 SVGIG (reference sequence). This CDR3 contains 13 residues. V was pared by 4 bases and J by 3 bases, with 3 bases of the junction left unmatched.

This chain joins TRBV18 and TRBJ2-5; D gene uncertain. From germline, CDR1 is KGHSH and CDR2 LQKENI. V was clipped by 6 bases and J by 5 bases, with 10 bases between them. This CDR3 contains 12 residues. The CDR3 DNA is TGTGCCAGCTCCAAAATTGAGGAGACCCAGTACTTC. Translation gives CASSKIEETQYF.

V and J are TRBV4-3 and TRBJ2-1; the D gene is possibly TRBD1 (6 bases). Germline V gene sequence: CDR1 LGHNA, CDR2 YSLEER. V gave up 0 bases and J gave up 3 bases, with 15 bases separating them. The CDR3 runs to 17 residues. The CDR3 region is CASSQEPRDILYNEQFF. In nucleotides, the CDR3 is TGCGCCAGCAGCCAAGAACCCCGGGACATTCTCTACAATGAGCAGTTCTTC.

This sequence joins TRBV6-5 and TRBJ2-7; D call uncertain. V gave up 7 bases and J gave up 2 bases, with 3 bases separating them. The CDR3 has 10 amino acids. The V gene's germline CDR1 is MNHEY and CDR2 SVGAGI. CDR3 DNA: TGTGCCAGCATAACCTACGAGCAGTACTTC. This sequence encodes CASITYEQYF.

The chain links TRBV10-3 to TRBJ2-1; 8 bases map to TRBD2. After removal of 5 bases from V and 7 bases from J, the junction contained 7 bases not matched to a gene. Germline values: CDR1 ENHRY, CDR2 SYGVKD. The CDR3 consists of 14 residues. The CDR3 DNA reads TGTGCCATCAGTTCGACGGGGGGGCATAATGAGCAGTTCTTC. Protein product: CAISSTGGHNEQFF.

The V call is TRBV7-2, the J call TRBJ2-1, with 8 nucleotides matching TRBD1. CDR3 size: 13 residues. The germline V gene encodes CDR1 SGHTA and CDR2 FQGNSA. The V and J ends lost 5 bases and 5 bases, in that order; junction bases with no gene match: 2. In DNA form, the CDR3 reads TGTGCCAGCAGCATGGACAGGGACAATGAGCAGTTCTTC. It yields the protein CASSMDRDNEQFF.

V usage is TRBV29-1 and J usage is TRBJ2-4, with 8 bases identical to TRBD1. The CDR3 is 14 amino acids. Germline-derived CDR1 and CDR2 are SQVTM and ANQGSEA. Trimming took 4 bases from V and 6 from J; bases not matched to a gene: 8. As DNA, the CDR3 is TGCAGCGTTGGTACAGGGGGAGGAAGAAACATTCAGTACTTC. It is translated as CSVGTGGGRNIQYF. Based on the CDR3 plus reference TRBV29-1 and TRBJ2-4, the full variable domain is SAVISQKPSRDICQRGTSLTIQCQVDSQVTMMFWYRQQPGQSLTLIATANQGSEATYESGFVIDKFPISRPNLTFSTLTVSNMSPEDSSIYLCSVGTGGGRNIQYFGAGTRLSVL.

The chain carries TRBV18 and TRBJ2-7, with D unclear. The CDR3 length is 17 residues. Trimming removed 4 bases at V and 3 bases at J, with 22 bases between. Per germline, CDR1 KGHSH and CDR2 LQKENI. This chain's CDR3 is CASSRAPQSLVLYEQYF. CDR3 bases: TGTGCCAGCTCACGTGCCCCACAGTCCTTAGTACTCTACGAGCAGTACTTC.

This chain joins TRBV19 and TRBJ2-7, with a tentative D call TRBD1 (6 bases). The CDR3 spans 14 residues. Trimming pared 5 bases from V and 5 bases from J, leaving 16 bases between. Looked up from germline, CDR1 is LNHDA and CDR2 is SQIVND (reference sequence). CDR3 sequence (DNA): TGTGCCAGTAGTGACGGCAGGGGAATCCACGAGCAGTACTTC. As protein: CASSDGRGIHEQYF.

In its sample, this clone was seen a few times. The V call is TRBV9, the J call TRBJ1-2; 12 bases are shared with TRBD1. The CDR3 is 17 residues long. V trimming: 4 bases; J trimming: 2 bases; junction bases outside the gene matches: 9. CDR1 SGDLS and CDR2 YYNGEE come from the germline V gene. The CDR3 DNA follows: TGTGCCAGCAGCACGACCGGGACAGGGGGCGGAAACTATGGCTACACCTTC. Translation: CASSTTGTGGGNYGYTF.

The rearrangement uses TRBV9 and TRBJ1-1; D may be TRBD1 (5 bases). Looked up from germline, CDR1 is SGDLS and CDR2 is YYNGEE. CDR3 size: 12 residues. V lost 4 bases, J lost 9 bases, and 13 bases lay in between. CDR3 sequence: CASSSGGVQAFF. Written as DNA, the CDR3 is TGTGCCAGCAGCTCCGGGGGGGTGCAAGCTTTCTTT.

In DNA form, the CDR3 reads TGCGCCAGCAGCCAAATAGCGGGTCGAATGTACGAGCAGTACTTC. Translation gives CASSQIAGRMYEQYF. The chain couples TRBV4-3 to TRBJ2-5, with 7 bases matching TRBD2. The end of the DNA is better explained by TRBJ2-7, so the J call may be wrong. The CDR3 spans 15 residues. Per the germline V gene, CDR1 is LGHNA and CDR2 is YSLEER.

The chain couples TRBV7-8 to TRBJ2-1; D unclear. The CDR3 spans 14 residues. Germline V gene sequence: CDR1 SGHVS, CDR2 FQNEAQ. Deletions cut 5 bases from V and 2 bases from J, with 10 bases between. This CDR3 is CASSPSLAYNEQFF. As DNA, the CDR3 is TGTGCCAGCAGCCCCTCCCTCGCCTACAATGAGCAGTTCTTC.

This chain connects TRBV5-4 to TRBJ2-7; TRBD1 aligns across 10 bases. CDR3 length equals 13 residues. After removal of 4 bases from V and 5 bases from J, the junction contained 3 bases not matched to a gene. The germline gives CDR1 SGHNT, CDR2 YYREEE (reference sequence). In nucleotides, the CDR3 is TGTGCCAGCAGCGGCGGGACAGGGGACGAGCAGTACTTC. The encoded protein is CASSGGTGDEQYF.

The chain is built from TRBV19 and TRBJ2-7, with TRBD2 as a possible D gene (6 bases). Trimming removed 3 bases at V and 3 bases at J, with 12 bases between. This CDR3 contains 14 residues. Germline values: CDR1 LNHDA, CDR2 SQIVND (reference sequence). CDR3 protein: CASSIVGLNYEQYF. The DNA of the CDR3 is TGTGCCAGTAGTATTGTCGGACTAAACTACGAGCAGTACTTC.

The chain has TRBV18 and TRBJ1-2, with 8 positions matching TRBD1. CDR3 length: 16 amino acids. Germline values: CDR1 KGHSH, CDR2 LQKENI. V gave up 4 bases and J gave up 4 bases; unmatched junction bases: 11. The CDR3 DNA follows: TGTGCCAGCTCACTCAGTATTACCGGACAGGGCTATGGCTACACCTTC. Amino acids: CASSLSITGQGYGYTF.

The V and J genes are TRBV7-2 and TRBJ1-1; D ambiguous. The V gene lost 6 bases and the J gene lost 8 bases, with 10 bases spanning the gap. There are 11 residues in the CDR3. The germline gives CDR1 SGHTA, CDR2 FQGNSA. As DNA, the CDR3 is TGTGCCAGCAGACGCGGCACGGAAGCTTTCTTT. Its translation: CASRRGTEAFF.

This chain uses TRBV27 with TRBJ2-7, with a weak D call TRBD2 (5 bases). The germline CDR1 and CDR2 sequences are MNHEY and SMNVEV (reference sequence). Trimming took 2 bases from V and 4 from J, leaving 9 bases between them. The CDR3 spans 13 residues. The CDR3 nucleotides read TGTGCCAGCAGTTTAATCGGGGAATACGAGCAGTACTTC. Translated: CASSLIGEYEQYF.

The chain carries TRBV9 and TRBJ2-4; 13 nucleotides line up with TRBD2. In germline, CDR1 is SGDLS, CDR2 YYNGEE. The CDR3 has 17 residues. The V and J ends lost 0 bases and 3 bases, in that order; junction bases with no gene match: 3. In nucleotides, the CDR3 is TGTGCCAGCAGCGTAGAACTAGCGGGGGGGGACAAAAACATTCAGTACTTC. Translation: CASSVELAGGDKNIQYF.